The subject of this entry is one TCR beta chain. This sample is part of a study of blood T cell repertoires in COVID-19. CDR1 is LGHNT, CDR2 FRNRAP, per germline. With 4 bases removed from V and 5 bases from J, the gap between germline ends came to 11 bases. This CDR3 comprises 13 residues. Method: immunoSEQ multiplex PCR; TCRdb's copy keeps in-frame clones and lacks some. The sample has about 140,000 clones, nearly 90% seen once; the top ten hold 1.5% to 2%. This chain uses TRBV12-5 with TRBJ2-5, with D possibly matching TRBD2 (6 bases). The sample was peripheral blood. The TCR sequence derives from a man aged 65 to 85 with acute or convalescent COVID-19. CDR3 DNA sequence: TGTGCTAGTGGTTGGGAAGGGAGGGAGACCCAGTACTTC. It is translated as CASGWEGRETQYF.